This T cell receptor beta chain comes out of a study of response to subunit inactivated influenza vaccine. Study-level points and caveats: Seasonal influenza vaccination, on each occasion, was suggested by the authors to recruit few new T cells.

The length of the CDR3 is 15 residues. J lost 2 bases, V lost 3 bases, and 5 bases had no gene match. CDR1 and CDR2 (germline): LGHDT, YNNKEL (reference sequence). MiXCR, run by TCRdb on the RT-PCR reads, gives a single entry per CDR3 protein. The table lists 650,000 to 800,000 distinct CDR3 sequences, approximately 15% of them singletons. A word on this clonotype: Antigen specificity is unknown.

The sequences come from PBMCs from blood, collected roughly 2 weeks before vaccination. This clonotype was obtained from a man in his fifties or sixties who received an inactivated influenza vaccine. The chain joins TRBV3-1 to TRBJ2-5; 8 bases agree with TRBD2. The CDR3 DNA follows: TGTGCCAGCAGCCACCGGGGGGGAGTTCAAGAGACCCAGTACTTC. As protein: CASSHRGGVQETQYF.